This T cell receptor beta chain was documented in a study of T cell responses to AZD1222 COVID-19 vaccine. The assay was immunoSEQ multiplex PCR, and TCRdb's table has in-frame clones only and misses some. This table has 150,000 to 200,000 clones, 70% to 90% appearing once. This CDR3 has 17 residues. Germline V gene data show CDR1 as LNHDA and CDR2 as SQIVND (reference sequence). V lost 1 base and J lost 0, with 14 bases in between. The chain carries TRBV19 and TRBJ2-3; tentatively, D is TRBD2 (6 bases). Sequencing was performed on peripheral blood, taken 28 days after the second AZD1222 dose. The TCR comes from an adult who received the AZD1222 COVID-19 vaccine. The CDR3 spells CASSIGLGGASTDTQYF. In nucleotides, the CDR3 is TGTGCCAGTAGTATAGGTTTGGGAGGAGCTAGCACAGATACGCAGTATTTT.